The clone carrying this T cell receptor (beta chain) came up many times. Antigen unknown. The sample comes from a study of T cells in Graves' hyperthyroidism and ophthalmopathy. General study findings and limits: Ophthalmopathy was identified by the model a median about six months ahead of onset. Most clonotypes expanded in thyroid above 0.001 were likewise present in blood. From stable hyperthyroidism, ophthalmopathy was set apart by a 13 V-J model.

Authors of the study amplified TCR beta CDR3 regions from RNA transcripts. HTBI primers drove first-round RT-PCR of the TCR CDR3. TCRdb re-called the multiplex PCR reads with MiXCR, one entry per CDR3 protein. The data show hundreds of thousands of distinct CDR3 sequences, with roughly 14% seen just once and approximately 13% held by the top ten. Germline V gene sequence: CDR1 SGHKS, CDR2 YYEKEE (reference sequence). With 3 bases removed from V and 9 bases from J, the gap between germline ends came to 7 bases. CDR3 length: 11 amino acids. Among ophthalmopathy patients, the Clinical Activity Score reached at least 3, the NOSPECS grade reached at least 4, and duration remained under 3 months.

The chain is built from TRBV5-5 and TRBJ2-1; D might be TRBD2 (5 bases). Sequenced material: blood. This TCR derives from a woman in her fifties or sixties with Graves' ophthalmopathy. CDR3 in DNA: TGTGCCAGCAGCTCAGCGGCTGAGCAGTTCTTC. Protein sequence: CASSSAAEQFF. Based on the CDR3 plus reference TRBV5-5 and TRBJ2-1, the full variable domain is DAGVTQSPTHLIKTRGQQVTLRCSPISGHKSVSWYQQVLGQGPQFIFQYYEKEERGRGNFPDRFSARQFPNYSSELNVNALLLGDSALYLCASSSAAEQFFGPGTRLTVL.